A single sample gave rise to the 5 T cell receptor beta chains below, sequenced in a study of cytomegalovirus exposure and HLA in healthy donors. Primers: 60 Vbeta forward and 13 Jbeta reverse. TCRdb keeps only in-frame clones here, not all; method: immunoSEQ multiplex PCR. Here the sample table reports fewer than 40,000 clones. Material: PBMCs. These receptors all stem from a woman between 35 and 50 years old in good health and CMV-seropositive.

The V gene is TRBV6-1, the J gene TRBJ2-1; 8 positions match TRBD1. The CDR3 is 12 residues long. The trim removed 5 bases at V and 9 bases at J, leaving 3 bases unmatched. In germline, CDR1 is MNHNS, CDR2 SASEGT. The DNA of the CDR3 is TGTGCCAGCAGTCCTACAGGGGGTGAGCAGTTCTTC. It codes for CASSPTGGEQFF.

J is TRBJ1-1 and V is TRBV5-4; D remains ambiguous. V was pared by 0 bases and J by 5 bases, with 17 bases between. This CDR3 comprises 16 residues. Germline CDR1 reads SGHNT; CDR2 reads YYREEE (reference sequence). The CDR3 sequence: CASSLAVSLNPTEAFF. As DNA, the CDR3 is TGTGCCAGCAGCTTGGCCGTATCACTTAACCCGACTGAAGCTTTCTTT.

The gene calls are TRBV5-1 and TRBJ2-2; 8 bases agree with TRBD2. This CDR3 region has 15 residues. The J segment lost 6 bases and the V segment lost 4 bases, leaving 8 bases of the junction unmatched. Germline V gene sequence: CDR1 SGHRS, CDR2 YFSETQ. CDR3 sequence reads: CASSGPSSGPGELFF. The CDR3 DNA follows: TGCGCCAGCAGCGGGCCCTCTAGCGGGCCCGGGGAGCTGTTTTTT.

The J gene is TRBJ2-3, the V gene TRBV7-9; D remains unclear. This CDR3 spans 14 amino acids. Trimming removed 5 bases at V and 2 bases at J, with 11 bases between. Germline values: CDR1 SEHNR, CDR2 FQNEAQ (reference sequence). CDR3 sequence reads: CASSPPVVTDTQYF. CDR3 bases: TGTGCCAGCAGCCCCCCGGTGGTCACAGATACGCAGTATTTT.

The CDR3 sequence: CASSQDMRVGTDTQYF. The CDR3 DNA sequence: TGCGCCAGCAGCCAAGATATGAGGGTTGGGACAGATACGCAGTATTTT. This chain joins TRBV4-3 and TRBJ2-3; D might be TRBD2 (5 bases). This CDR3 contains 16 residues. Between the trimmed V and J ends, which lost 0 bases and 3 bases, there was a span of 13 bases. Germline-derived CDR1 and CDR2 are LGHNA and YSLEER.